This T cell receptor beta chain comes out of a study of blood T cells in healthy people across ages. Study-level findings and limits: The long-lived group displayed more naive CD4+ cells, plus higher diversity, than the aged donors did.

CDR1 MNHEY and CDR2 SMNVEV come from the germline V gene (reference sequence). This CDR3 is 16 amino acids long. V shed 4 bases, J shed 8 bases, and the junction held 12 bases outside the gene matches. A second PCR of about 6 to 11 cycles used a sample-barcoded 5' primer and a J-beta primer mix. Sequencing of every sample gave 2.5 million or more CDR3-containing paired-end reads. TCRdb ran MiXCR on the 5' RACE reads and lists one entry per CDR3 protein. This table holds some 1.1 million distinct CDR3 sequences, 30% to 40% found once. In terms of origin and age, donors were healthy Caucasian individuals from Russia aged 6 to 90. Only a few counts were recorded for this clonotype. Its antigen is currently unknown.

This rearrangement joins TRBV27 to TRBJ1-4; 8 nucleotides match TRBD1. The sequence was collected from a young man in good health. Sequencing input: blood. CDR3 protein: CASSSTGGPWFEKLFF. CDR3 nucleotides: TGTGCCAGCAGTTCTACAGGGGGGCCTTGGTTCGAAAAACTGTTTTTT.